What follows are 10 T cell receptor beta chains derived from one specimen sequenced in a study of T cells of healthy individuals. TCRdb recomputed calls from the 5' RACE reads with MiXCR, one row per CDR3 protein. The table includes about 96,000 distinct CDR3 sequences, roughly 15% detected once. These receptors were taken from a human donor in good health.

This clonotype was detected many times. The gene calls are TRBV29-1 and TRBJ2-2; weak D call: TRBD1 (6 bases). This CDR3 region has 14 residues. The germline V gene has CDR1 SQVTM and CDR2 ANQGSEA. V gave up 7 bases and J gave up 1 base, with 13 bases separating them. The CDR3 bases are TGCAGCGCCACCGGGACACAGAACACCGGGGAGCTGTTTTTT. It encodes CSATGTQNTGELFF.

In the case of this clonotype: A clone one base away is much larger, so this may be a read error. V usage is TRBV29-1 and J usage is TRBJ1-2, with D unclear. Germline V gene lookup returns CDR1 SQVTM and CDR2 ANQGSEA. CDR3 length: 11 residues. CDR3 region: CSIGTNYDYTF. The CDR3 nucleotides are TGCAGCATCGGAACAAACTATGACTACACCTTC.

This clonotype was recorded a few times. J is TRBJ1-1 and V is TRBV20-1, with no clear D. The V end was cut by 1 base, the J end by 1 base, with 13 bases between. The CDR3 has 15 amino acids. Germline V gene data show CDR1 as DFQATT and CDR2 as SNEGSKA (reference sequence). The CDR3 nucleotides are TGCAGTGCTAGAGTCGGATCCCACCGGAACACTGAAGCTTTCTTT. The encoded protein is CSARVGSHRNTEAFF.

This clonotype was observed a handful of times. The V and J genes are TRBV6-5 and TRBJ2-2; D is uncertain. CDR1 and CDR2 (germline): MNHEY, SVGAGI. V shed 6 bases and J shed 4 bases, with 9 bases lying between them. The CDR3 spans 13 residues. The DNA for the CDR3 is TGTGCCAGCAGATTCCGGGCCACCGGGGAGCTGTTTTTT. Protein product: CASRFRATGELFF.

The chain is built from TRBV7-2 and TRBJ2-1; the D gene is possibly TRBD1 (5 bases). The CDR3 covers 13 residues. V lost 2 bases and J lost 7, with 9 bases in between. Germline loops: CDR1 SGHTA, CDR2 FQGNSA. The CDR3, as DNA: TGTGCCAGCAGCTTAACAGGCTTAAATGAGCAGTTCTTC. It is translated as CASSLTGLNEQFF.

This sequence joins TRBV9 and TRBJ2-1; D possibly corresponds to TRBD2 (6 bases). Trimming cost V 2 bases and J 8 bases, with 8 bases left between them. CDR3 length: 12 amino acids. Germline loops: CDR1 SGDLS, CDR2 YYNGEE. The CDR3 DNA reads as TGTGCCAGCAGCGTCTGGGGGGATGAGCAGTTCTTC. The encoded protein is CASSVWGDEQFF.

This clonotype came up many times. The chain combines TRBV19 with TRBJ2-5, with no clear D. The CDR3 runs to 14 residues. V was shortened by 5 bases and J by 5 bases, with 15 bases between the two germline ends. Germline-derived CDR1 and CDR2 are LNHDA and SQIVND (reference sequence). Written as DNA, the CDR3 is TGTGCCAGTAGTCCTCGACGGAGTGGGGAGACCCAGTACTTC. Its protein is CASSPRRSGETQYF.

The chain employs TRBV4-3 and TRBJ1-2; D gene ambiguous. Looked up from germline, CDR1 is LGHNA and CDR2 is YSLEER. This CDR3 comprises 9 residues. V was cut by 1 base and J by 9 bases, with 0 bases left in between. The CDR3 sequence is CASSQGYTF. The DNA for the CDR3 is TGCGCCAGCAGCCAAGGCTACACCTTC.

V gene TRBV6-2 or TRBV6-3 combines with J gene TRBJ2-6, with a weak D call TRBD1 (6 bases). CDR1 and CDR2 from the germline V gene are MNHEY and SVGEGT. CDR3 length: 16 amino acids. V was shortened by 7 bases and J by 3 bases, with 16 bases between the two germline ends. In DNA, the CDR3 is TGTGCCAGCACCCGAAGTACAGGGCGTGGGGCCAACGTCCTGACTTTC. It is translated as CASTRSTGRGANVLTF.

This clonotype appeared a few times. The chain has TRBV12-3 or TRBV12-4 and TRBJ2-7; the D is unclear. Trimming cost V 2 bases and J 3 bases, with 11 bases left between them. The CDR3 extends over 14 amino acids. As DNA, the CDR3 is TGTGCCAGCAGTTTACAGACTTCGAGCTACGAGCAGTACTTC. Its protein is CASSLQTSSYEQYF.